Sequencing of this TCR beta chain was carried out in a study of cytomegalovirus exposure and HLA in healthy donors. From the approximately 120-subject validation cohort, which was separate from the roughly 690-subject first cohort, the donors were drawn. The table lists this clone with a count of one. Its antigen is unidentified. The data were produced by immunoSEQ multiplex PCR, yet TCRdb's version contains in-frame clones alone and is incomplete. The data hold around 220,000 clones, with almost 90% observed a single time. The study, taken as a whole, reports: Among TCR beta chains, those listed as cytomegalovirus-associated numbered over 150. The finding came from a later analysis; first-cohort TCR clusters tended to co-occur in the roughly 120 validation repertoires.

The receptor's source is a woman aged 18-29 years in good health and CMV-seronegative. Specimen: PBMCs.

This CDR3 reads CASSLVSNEQFF. CDR3 sequence (DNA): TGTGCCAGCAGCTTAGTGAGCAATGAGCAGTTCTTC. The chain uses TRBV7-2 and TRBJ2-1; no reliable D call. The CDR3 length is 12 residues. CDR1 is SGHTA, CDR2 FQGNSA, per germline. V lost 1 base to trimming and J lost 6 bases, with 4 bases between them.